This T cell receptor beta chain was documented in a study of Graves' ophthalmopathy and Graves' hyperthyroidism. Regarding the study as a whole: The majority of expanded thyroid clonotypes above 0.001 frequency also occurred in blood.

The V and J ends lost 6 bases and 4 bases, in that order; junction bases with no gene match: 12. CDR3 length: 15 amino acids. CDR1 ENHRY and CDR2 SYGVKD come from the germline V gene. TCR beta CDR3 amplification used RNA transcripts. In the first round, RT-PCR was carried out with HTBI primers, and a multiplex PCR formed the second round. Each CDR3 protein gets one entry after TCRdb re-called the multiplex PCR reads with MiXCR. The table has roughly 610,000 distinct CDR3 sequences, 22% seen once. The stable label applied to hyperthyroidism with no ophthalmopathy within 18 months of follow-up. This clonotype has a count of ten or more. Its antigen is still unknown.

The TCR was taken from a woman aged 18-29 years with stable Graves' hyperthyroidism. Some clones in this sample may be carry-over from other donors' samples. Sequenced input: peripheral blood. The rearrangement uses TRBV10-3 and TRBJ2-7, with TRBD1 matching over 7 bases. CDR3 bases: TGTGCCATCAGGCCATCCGGGACAGCAACTTACGAGCAGTACTTC. Amino acid sequence: CAIRPSGTATYEQYF.